This is a list of T cell receptor beta chains from one sample in a study of T cell changes during pregnancy in multiple sclerosis. Clones were read by immunoSEQ multiplex PCR, and TCRdb kept only the in-frame ones, dropping some. The table lists fewer than 30,000 clones, roughly nine tenths of them singletons. The specimen comprised CD8+ T cells from peripheral blood mononuclear cells, sampled before pregnancy. These TCRs come from a female donor with multiple sclerosis, enrolled in a pregnancy study. Each CDR3 is given with its conserved first and last residue. A D gene is named only where the DNA matches it firmly. Rows may omit the clone size; those that give it use once, few, many or a size class.

D	V	J	size	DNA	CDR3
TRBD2	TRBV7-8	TRBJ2-7	NA	TGTGCCAGCAGCTCTAGCGGGAGAGTGTTCGAGCAGTACTTC	CASSSSGRVFEQYF
NA	TRBV7-3	TRBJ2-1	NA	TGTGCCAGCAGCTTAGGGCAGGTTCTAGGGGAAAACAATGAGCAGTTCTTC	CASSLGQVLGENNEQFF
NA	TRBV14	TRBJ2-3	NA	TGTGCCAGCAGCCAAGACGGTGGGGTGAGGGCAGATACGCAGTATTTT	CASSQDGGVRADTQYF
TRBD1	TRBV4-3	TRBJ1-1	NA	TGCGCCAGCAGCCAAGGGTCCGGACAGGGCCGGACTGAAGCTTTCTTT	CASSQGSGQGRTEAFF
NA	TRBV6-4	TRBJ2-3	NA	TGTGCCAGCAGTGACTCCGCAGGGGTGGATACGCAGTATTTT	CASSDSAGVDTQYF
TRBD1	TRBV7-9	TRBJ1-5	NA	TGTGCCAGCAGCCCGGGGACAGCAGACAATCAGCCCCAGCATTTT	CASSPGTADNQPQHF
NA	TRBV6-6	TRBJ1-2	NA	TGTGCCAGCAGTTACTCGTCCAACACGCCCTATGGCTACACCTTC	CASSYSSNTPYGYTF
NA	TRBV4-3	TRBJ1-2	NA	TGCGCCAGCAGCCAAGATCATCCGGCTTTGGTATTAGGGGACTATGGCTACACCTTC	CASSQDHPALVLGDYGYTF
NA	TRBV4-3	TRBJ2-1	NA	TGCGCCAGCAGCCGGCAAAGGGGGGACAGAGCTTACAATGAGCAGTTCTTC	CASSRQRGDRAYNEQFF
TRBD2	TRBV27	TRBJ2-2	NA	TGTGCCAGCAGTCCAGGGGGACTAGCGAGAACCGGGGAGCTGTTTTTT	CASSPGGLARTGELFF
NA	TRBV7-9	TRBJ1-2	NA	TGTGCCAGCAGTGGGGGGGGCCTCTATGGCTACACCTTC	CASSGGGLYGYTF
NA	TRBV4-2	TRBJ2-7	NA	TGTGCCAGCAGCCTAAATCAGGGGTCCCCCTACGAGCAGTACTTC	CASSLNQGSPYEQYF
TRBD1	TRBV4-2	TRBJ1-6	NA	TGTGCCAGCAGCCAAGAAAGGGACAGCGGTTCACCCCTCCACTTT	CASSQERDSGSPLHF
TRBD1	TRBV5-1	TRBJ2-3	NA	TGCGCCAGCAGCTTGGAGCCGGGACAGGGAGTCACAGATACGCAGTATTTT	CASSLEPGQGVTDTQYF
TRBD1	TRBV5-8	TRBJ2-2	NA	TGTGCCAGCAGCATGCGACAGGGGGCCGGGGAGCTGTTTTTT	CASSMRQGAGELFF
TRBD2	TRBV15	TRBJ2-5	NA	TGTGCCACCAGCACGATGAGCGGGGGAAAAGAGACCCAGTACTTC	CATSTMSGGKETQYF
NA	TRBV5-5	TRBJ1-2	NA	TGTGCCAGCAGCTTGGAAGGCGGGGGCGCAGGGGGCTACACCTTC	CASSLEGGGAGGYTF
TRBD1	TRBV2	TRBJ1-5	NA	TGTGCCAGCAGAAAAGGACAGGGGGACAATCAGCCCCAGCATTTT	CASRKGQGDNQPQHF
NA	TRBV27	TRBJ2-5	NA	TGTGCCAGCAGTTCCGACTGGAGCCAAGAGACCCAGTACTTC	CASSSDWSQETQYF
TRBD1	TRBV27	TRBJ2-1	NA	TGTGCCAGCAGCGAGGACAGGGCCACCTACAATGAGCAGTTCTTC	CASSEDRATYNEQFF
TRBD2	TRBV7-3	TRBJ2-2	NA	TGTGCCAGCAGCGCGGGACTACCAAACACCGGGGAGCTGTTTTTT	CASSAGLPNTGELFF
TRBD2	TRBV6-1	TRBJ2-2	NA	TGTGCCAGCAGTGTGACTAGCGGTTCGGTCGGGGAGCTGTTTTTT	CASSVTSGSVGELFF
TRBD1	TRBV27	TRBJ2-1	NA	TGTGCCAGCAGTCCAGGGACAGGGAATGAGCAGTTCTTC	CASSPGTGNEQFF
TRBD2	TRBV5-1	TRBJ2-1	NA	TGCGCCAGCAGTCGGCGGGAGAGAACCTACAATGAGCAGTTCTTC	CASSRRERTYNEQFF
NA	TRBV5-8	TRBJ1-5	NA	TGTGCCAGCAGCTTGGAAGTTTCTAGCAACCAGCCCCAGCATTTT	CASSLEVSSNQPQHF
TRBD1	TRBV5-5	TRBJ2-1	NA	TGTGCCAGCAGCTTGGGACATGGGACAGGGACCAATGAGCAGTTCTTC	CASSLGHGTGTNEQFF
TRBD1	TRBV25-1	TRBJ2-2	once	TGTGCCAGCAGTGAATCCGTACAGGGGGCGGCCGGGGAGCTGTTTTTT	CASSESVQGAAGELFF
NA	TRBV7-9	TRBJ1-1	NA	TGTGCCAGCAGCGTCCGGGGCACTGAAGCTTTCTTT	CASSVRGTEAFF
NA	TRBV11-1	TRBJ2-5	NA	TGTGCCAGCAGCTTATTAGGGGGGGAAATGGAGACCCAGTACTTC	CASSLLGGEMETQYF
NA	TRBV6-6	TRBJ2-5	NA	TGTGCCAGCAGTTACGACAGCCAAGAGACCCAGTACTTC	CASSYDSQETQYF
NA	TRBV4-1	TRBJ2-5	NA	TGCGCCAGCAGCCAAGGAACGGGACTGCAAGAGACCCAGTACTTC	CASSQGTGLQETQYF
NA	TRBV27	TRBJ2-7	NA	TGTGCCAGCAGTTTAGACAGGTCCCACCAGCACTTC	CASSLDRSHQHF
TRBD1	TRBV7-3	TRBJ2-1	NA	TGTGCCTCCCGAGGACAGGGGGGTGAGCAGTTCTTC	CASRGQGGEQFF
NA	TRBV6-5	TRBJ2-5	NA	TGTGCCAGCAGTTACGCCAGAAAAGAGACCCAGTACTTC	CASSYARKETQYF
NA	TRBV29-1	TRBJ2-7	NA	TGCAGCGTTGGGGGGGACTACGAGCAGTACTTC	CSVGGDYEQYF
TRBD1	TRBV5-1	TRBJ1-2	NA	TGCGCCAGCAGCCAGCCGGGACAGGGTCACGAGTGGCCCTATGGCTACACCTTC	CASSQPGQGHEWPYGYTF